A selection of T cell receptor beta chains follows, all from one sample in a study of T cell repertoires in ileal Crohn's disease. Some clones are missing from TCRdb's copy, which holds only in-frame ones; the method was immunoSEQ multiplex PCR. The table lists approximately 5,700 clones, about four fifths of them singletons. The sequencing sample was made of ileal tissue. These receptors were taken from an adult with Crohn's disease. CDR3s include the opening cysteine and the closing phenylalanine or tryptophan. Fields, in order: CDR3 DNA, CDR3 protein, clone size, J gene, V gene, D gene. The D gene is left open where the match is weak. A row's size may be missing; if present it is once, few, many or a size class.

TGCAGTCCCGGGGGGAACGAGCAGTACTTC | CSPGGNEQYF | . | TRBJ2-7 | TRBV20-1 | TRBD2
TGTGCCAGCAGGAGGACTAGCGGGGGGCTCCAAGAGACCCAGTACTTC | CASRRTSGGLQETQYF | . | TRBJ2-5 | TRBV5-4 | TRBD2
TGTGCCAGCAGCCCGTTACAGGGGGCGAGGTCGGACACTGAAGCTTTCTTT | CASSPLQGARSDTEAFF | . | TRBJ1-1 | TRBV5-4 | TRBD1
TGTGCCAGCAGCCGCGGGGGCGAACGGCGAGGCCAGTACTTC | CASSRGGERRGQYF | . | TRBJ2-5 | TRBV13 | .
TGTGCCAGCAGCTTCGCGACAGGTACGAACACCGGGGAGCTGTTTTTT | CASSFATGTNTGELFF | . | TRBJ2-2 | TRBV5-6 | .
TGTGCCAGCAGTGACGGGGGGAACACTGAAGCTTTCTTT | CASSDGGNTEAFF | . | TRBJ1-1 | TRBV25-1 | .
TGTGCCAGCAGCTTAGCGCCGGGAGATGGCTATGGCTACACCTTC | CASSLAPGDGYGYTF | . | TRBJ1-2 | TRBV7-9 | .
TGTGCCAGCCTTAACAGCGGACCCAATCAGCCCCAGCATTTT | CASLNSGPNQPQHF | . | TRBJ1-5 | TRBV6-1 | .
TGTGCCAGCAGTTTATTCCCCCACAGGGGGGATAACTATGGCTACACCTTC | CASSLFPHRGDNYGYTF | . | TRBJ1-2 | TRBV28 | TRBD1
TGTGCCATCAGTGTTGGACAGTCCCAAGAGACCCAGTACTTC | CAISVGQSQETQYF | . | TRBJ2-5 | TRBV10-3 | .
TGTGCCAGCAGTTTACGTCGCACTAAAAAGGAGACCCAGTACTTC | CASSLRRTKKETQYF | . | TRBJ2-5 | TRBV27 | .
TGTGCCAGCAGCGTAGACGGGAGTTACACCGGGGAGCTGTTTTTT | CASSVDGSYTGELFF | . | TRBJ2-2 | TRBV9 | .
TGTGCCAGCAGTTTCCTACGGGGGACGAACACCGGGGAGCTGTTTTTT | CASSFLRGTNTGELFF | . | TRBJ2-2 | TRBV28 | .
TGCGCCAGCGCTAGGGGACAGAATTACGAGCAGTACTTC | CASARGQNYEQYF | . | TRBJ2-7 | TRBV10-2 | TRBD1
TGTGCCAGCAGCTTAACCCCCGGACAGAGTCCCTCTGGGGCCAACGTCCTGACTTTC | CASSLTPGQSPSGANVLTF | . | TRBJ2-6 | TRBV7-3 | .
TGTGCCAGCAGTTATGGTGATCCCCCGGGTGGCAATGAGCAGTTCTTC | CASSYGDPPGGNEQFF | . | TRBJ2-1 | TRBV6-5 | .
TGTGCCACCTTGGACAGGGCCAACGTCCTGACTTTC | CATLDRANVLTF | . | TRBJ2-6 | TRBV28 | .
TGTGCCAGCAGCGTTAGGGCGTCTAGCGGGAGTCTCCATGAGCAGTTCTTC | CASSVRASSGSLHEQFF | . | TRBJ2-1 | TRBV9 | TRBD2
TGTGCCAGCAGCCGGGACACTAGCACAGATACGCAGTATTTT | CASSRDTSTDTQYF | . | TRBJ2-3 | TRBV7-2 | .
TGTGCCAGTAGGGACTACTCCTACAATGAGCAGTTCTTC | CASRDYSYNEQFF | . | TRBJ2-1 | TRBV28 | TRBD2
TGCAGCGTTGAAAGGGGGTATGGTGAAGCTTTCTTT | CSVERGYGEAFF | . | TRBJ1-1 | TRBV29-1 | .
TGTGCCAGTAGTACCGGGACACCGGAGTATGGCTACACCTTC | CASSTGTPEYGYTF | . | TRBJ1-2 | TRBV19 | .
TGTGCCAGCTCACAGACTCCCTCTGAGACCCAGTACTTC | CASSQTPSETQYF | . | TRBJ2-5 | TRBV18 | .
TGTGCCAGCAGCCCCCTATTACGAGAAGGCTACACCTTC | CASSPLLREGYTF | once | TRBJ1-2 | TRBV14 | .
TGTGCCATCAGACGGGCCGGAGGGCCCTCCTACGAGCAGTACTTC | CAIRRAGGPSYEQYF | . | TRBJ2-7 | TRBV10-3 | .